This T cell receptor beta chain was identified during a study of sequential checkpoint blockade in melanoma. Study overall: Patients were randomized 1:1 to nivolumab-then-ipilimumab or ipilimumab-then-nivolumab first-line. DNA from some 84 pretreatment tumor samples underwent TCRβ immunosequencing.

This table comes from immunoSEQ multiplex PCR, and its TCRdb copy is limited to in-frame clones, with some not included. The table records some 5,400 clones, over 15% of them present only once. Germline assignment: CDR1 GTSNPN and CDR2 SVGIG (reference sequence). The CDR3 is 11 residues long. As concerns this clone: Its antigen is unknown.

Overall study results and limits: Clinical benefit was about 30 times likelier when tumor T-cell fraction and clonality increased.

Treatment reported: randomized to nivolumab then ipilimumab (arm A) or the reverse (arm B). DNA-damaging chemotherapy had not been given to any patient beforehand. The origin of this receptor is a human donor with melanoma. This rearrangement joins TRBV30 to TRBJ2-5; weak D call: TRBD2 (6 bases). This specimen was tumor tissue (inferred from file names), taken from a patient given nivolumab and ipilimumab in sequence. CDR3 nucleotides: TGTGGAGAGAAGGAGGGGGAGACCCAGTACTTC. As protein: CGEKEGETQYF.